This T cell receptor (beta chain) comes out of a study of T cells after yellow fever vaccination. This CDR3 is 14 amino acids long. Germline lookup yields CDR1 LNHDA and CDR2 SQIVND (reference sequence). V lost 3 bases to trimming and J lost 2 bases, with 8 bases between them. TCRdb reprocessed the 5' RACE reads with MiXCR, giving one entry per CDR3 protein. This table holds just under 600,000 distinct CDR3 sequences, 13% found once. This sequence joins TRBV19 and TRBJ2-1; perhaps TRBD1 as D (6 bases). The source was PBMCs, collected on the day of the yellow fever booster vaccination. The sequence was collected from a man aged 25-45 years who received the YFV17D yellow fever vaccine. The CDR3: CASSIWDTYNEQFF. Written as DNA, the CDR3 is TGTGCCAGTAGTATCTGGGACACCTACAATGAGCAGTTCTTC.